What follows describes a single T cell receptor (beta chain). This clone was detected only a few times. The target of this receptor is not known. Base qualities are not recorded, but no much larger clone differs from it by a single base. V trim: 6 bases; J trim: 7 bases; unmatched bases: 5. Reading from cysteine to phenylalanine, the CDR3 counts 13 amino acids. Only CDR3 DNA is held: 39 bases, read in frame from base 1. CDR1 and CDR2 (SNHLY, FYNNEI) derive from the germline V gene. TCRbeta CDR3 regions were amplified from genomic DNA using the immunoSEQ Assay, a bias-controlled multiplex PCR. The source study handled its data this way. Nucleated cell counts per sample were estimated from amplification of reference gene primers within the assay. To quantify the absolute abundance of each unique TCRbeta CDR3 rearrangement, sequence reads were collapsed and filtered. For each sample, productive Simpson clonality was calculated by taking the square root of Simpson's diversity index across productive rearrangements. TCRdb stores this immuneACCESS table with in-frame sequences only. Part of the clones is absent; in the studies checked, under half of the shortfall reflects unresolved V genes, and no reason is known for the rest. Clonal size and the V and J genes are those of that table, whereas D and trimming came from the DNA. This sample comprises roughly 200,000 clones, about nine tenths of them detected only once. The ten largest clones add up to around 2.1% of the sample.

These data originate in a study of blood T cell repertoires in COVID-19 (dated by TCRdb to 2020 to 2021). Regarding the research as a whole: The collaborator samples originated in the United States, Italy and Spain and spanned the acute and convalescent phases of COVID-19. The material from the prospective study consisted of cDNA or gDNA derived from T cells, B-cell-depleted T cells, or PBMCs. HLA class I and class II types, where available, came from metadata supplied by the sample provider rather than from assay-based typing. The samples were drawn from two sources: the first 160 participants of the ongoing ImmuneRACE study, and 1,000 to 1,500 subjects contributed by 6 global collaborators. A de-identified subject ID, COVID-19 status, age in years and sex were almost always included in the sample metadata. A freely available public database, intended as a resource for researchers studying the immune response to SARS-CoV-2, is where the repertoires were released. Subjects who had been exposed to COVID-19, were actively infected with it, or had recovered from it provided the deeply sampled blood TCRbeta repertoires that made up the dataset. Here is what the overall study found, with its caveats: The amount of clinical and demographic metadata varied by source and participant and was provided uncurated.

In the prospective study, participants were 18 to 89 years old, resided in about two dozen geographic areas of the United States, and were enrolled through a virtual design. To assign participants to cohorts, the prospective study relied on clinical history that participants themselves reported in a screening survey and a study questionnaire. Recovered participants in ImmuneRACE Cohort 3 were defined as having two consecutive negative NP/OP PCR tests, clearance from a healthcare professional, or resolution of symptoms. Mobile phlebotomists in the prospective study collected whole blood, serum and a nasopharyngeal or oropharyngeal swab from every participant. Additional blood draws and questionnaires over an approximately 2-month period could optionally be provided by prospective study participants. Blood samples from the prospective study were shipped frozen or at room temperature prior to DNA extraction.

The sequence came from a woman younger than 45 who had recovered from COVID-19. The rearrangement combines TRBV2 with TRBJ1-1; 10 nucleotides in the junction match TRBD1. The sample taken for sequencing was PBMCs or T cells enriched from blood (not recorded which). This receptor carries the CDR3 CASRGQGSGEAFF. The bases are TGTGCCAGCAGGGGACAGGGGTCAGGTGAAGCTTTCTTT.